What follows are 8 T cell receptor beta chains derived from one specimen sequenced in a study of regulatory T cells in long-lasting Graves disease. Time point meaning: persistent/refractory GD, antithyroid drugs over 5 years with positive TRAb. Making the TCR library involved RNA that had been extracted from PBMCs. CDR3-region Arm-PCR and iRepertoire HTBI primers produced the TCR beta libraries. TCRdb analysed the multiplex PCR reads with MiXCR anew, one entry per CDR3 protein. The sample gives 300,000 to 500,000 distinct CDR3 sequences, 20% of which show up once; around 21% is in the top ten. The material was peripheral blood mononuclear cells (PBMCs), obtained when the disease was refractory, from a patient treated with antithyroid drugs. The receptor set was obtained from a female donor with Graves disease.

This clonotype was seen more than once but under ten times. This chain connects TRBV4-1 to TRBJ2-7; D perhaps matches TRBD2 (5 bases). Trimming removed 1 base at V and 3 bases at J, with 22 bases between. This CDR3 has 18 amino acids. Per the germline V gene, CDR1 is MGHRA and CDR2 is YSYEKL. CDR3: CASSQAWGAHQPNYEQYF. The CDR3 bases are TGCGCCAGCAGCCAAGCATGGGGAGCCCACCAGCCGAACTACGAGCAGTACTTC.

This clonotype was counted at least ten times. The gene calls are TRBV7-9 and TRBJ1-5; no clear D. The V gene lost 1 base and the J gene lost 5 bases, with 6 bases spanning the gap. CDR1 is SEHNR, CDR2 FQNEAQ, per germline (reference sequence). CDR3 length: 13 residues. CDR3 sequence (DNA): TGTGCCAGCAGCTTAGGGCTTGATCAGCCCCAGCATTTT. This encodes CASSLGLDQPQHF.

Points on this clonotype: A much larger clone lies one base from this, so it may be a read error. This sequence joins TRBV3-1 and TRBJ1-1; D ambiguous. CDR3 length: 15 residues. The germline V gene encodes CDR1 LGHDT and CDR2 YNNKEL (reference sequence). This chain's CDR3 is CASSPHRQRNAEAFF. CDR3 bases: TGTGCCAGCAGCCCCCATCGTCAACGGAACGCTGAAGCTTTCTTT.

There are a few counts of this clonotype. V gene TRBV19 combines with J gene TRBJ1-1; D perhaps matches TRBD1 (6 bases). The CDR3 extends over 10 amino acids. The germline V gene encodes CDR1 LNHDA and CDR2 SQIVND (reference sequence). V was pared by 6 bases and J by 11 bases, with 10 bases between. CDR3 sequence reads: CASSGGQAFF. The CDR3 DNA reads TGTGCCAGTAGCGGGGGGCAGGCTTTCTTT.

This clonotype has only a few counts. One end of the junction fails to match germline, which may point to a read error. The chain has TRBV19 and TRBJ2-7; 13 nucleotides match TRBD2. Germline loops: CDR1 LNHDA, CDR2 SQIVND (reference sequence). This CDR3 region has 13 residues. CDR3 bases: TGTGCCAGTAATATAGGACTAGCGGGAGAATTGTACTTC. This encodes CASNIGLAGELYF.

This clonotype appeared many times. The chain's CDR3 is CSARELAGVGEQYF. CDR3 DNA sequence: TGCAGTGCTAGAGAGCTAGCGGGAGTGGGAGAGCAGTACTTC. The chain links TRBV20-1 to TRBJ2-7, with 10 bases aligning to TRBD2. This CDR3 has 14 residues. V gave up 0 bases and J gave up 7 bases; unmatched junction bases: 6. Germline values: CDR1 DFQATT, CDR2 SNEGSKA (reference sequence).

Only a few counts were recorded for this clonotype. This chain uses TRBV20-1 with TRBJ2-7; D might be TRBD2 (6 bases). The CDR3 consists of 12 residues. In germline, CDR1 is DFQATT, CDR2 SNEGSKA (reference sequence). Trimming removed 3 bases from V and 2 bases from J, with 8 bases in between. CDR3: CSARGLTYEQYF. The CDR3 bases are TGCAGTGCTAGGGGACTCACCTACGAGCAGTACTTC.

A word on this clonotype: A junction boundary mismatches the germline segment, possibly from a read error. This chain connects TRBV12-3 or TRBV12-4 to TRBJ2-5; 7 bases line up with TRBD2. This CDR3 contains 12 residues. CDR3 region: CATTGGGETQHF. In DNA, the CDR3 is TGTGCCACCACGGGGGGTGGAGAGACCCAGCACTTC.